A selection of T cell receptor beta chains follows, all from one sample in a study of T cell responses to AZD1222 COVID-19 vaccine. Generated by immunoSEQ multiplex PCR, the TCRdb table keeps only in-frame clones and is missing some. The sample carries under 150,000 clones, around 89% recorded once. Source: peripheral blood, taken on day 0 of MenACWY control vaccination. Receptor source: an adult in good health. Each CDR3 is given without its conserved first and last residue. The order of the fields is CDR3 length, V gene, CDR3 protein.

len: 13
v_gene: TRBV27
CDR3aa: ASSFRNPQNYGYT

len: 12
v_gene: TRBV5-1
CDR3aa: ATRYRDKNTEAF

len: 11
v_gene: TRBV6-5
CDR3aa: ASSLGVNTEAF

len: 12
v_gene: TRBV10-3
CDR3aa: AISESEGADGYT

len: 13
v_gene: TRBV5-4
CDR3aa: ASSLGGHLNTEAF

len: 10
v_gene: TRBV5-1
CDR3aa: ASSSPTDTQY

len: 13
v_gene: TRBV7-6
CDR3aa: ASSLDGTTNYEQY

len: 11
v_gene: TRBV7-2
CDR3aa: ASGTSGQETQY

len: 10
v_gene: TRBV2
CDR3aa: ASSDVLGEQY

len: 16
v_gene: TRBV11-2
CDR3aa: ASSLAGTTAYFGNTIY

len: 10
v_gene: TRBV19
CDR3aa: ASVQGTGELF

len: 13
v_gene: TRBV28
CDR3aa: ASSPIRVTDSPLH

len: 13
v_gene: TRBV6-5
CDR3aa: ASSYEGQQNSPLH

len: 13
v_gene: TRBV7-9
CDR3aa: ASSGRWGAGNTIY

len: 12
v_gene: TRBV19
CDR3aa: ASSPYRGRYGYT

len: 12
v_gene: TRBV10-3
CDR3aa: AITTSGTTDTQY

len: 14
v_gene: TRBV7-3
CDR3aa: ASSSPLGEVGEKLF

len: 11
v_gene: TRBV2
CDR3aa: ARSGDSNSPLH

len: 15
v_gene: TRBV25-1
CDR3aa: ASSGFGQGHSSYEQY

len: 13
v_gene: TRBV7-9
CDR3aa: ASSFGQGGTDTQY

len: 15
v_gene: TRBV13
CDR3aa: ASSLSFAGANYNEQF

len: 11
v_gene: TRBV5-1
CDR3aa: ASSRGSNEKLF

len: 14
v_gene: TRBV4-2
CDR3aa: ASSSSETSGSYEQY

len: 14
v_gene: TRBV6-5
CDR3aa: ASSYSRGRGNYGYT

len: 17
v_gene: TRBV6-1
CDR3aa: ASSEAGTGVFSRYNEQF

len: 14
v_gene: TRBV5-1
CDR3aa: ASSRGLIASYNEQF

len: 14
v_gene: TRBV9
CDR3aa: ASSVGFIFSTDTQY

len: 15
v_gene: TRBV5-1
CDR3aa: ASSSGTSGLGGNEQF

len: 11
v_gene: TRBV12-3/TRBV12-4
CDR3aa: ASSLSGGTEAF

len: 13
v_gene: TRBV20-1
CDR3aa: SASPGQPALGPQH

len: 11
v_gene: TRBV6-5
CDR3aa: ASSKELNTEAF

len: 12
v_gene: TRBV24-1
CDR3aa: ATRGSGPNTEAF

len: 13
v_gene: TRBV4-1
CDR3aa: ASSQDSTSLDTQY

len: 11
v_gene: TRBV29-1
CDR3aa: SASGPNLETQY

len: 14
v_gene: TRBV5-6
CDR3aa: ASSPSTGRAPGELF

len: 10
v_gene: TRBV10-1
CDR3aa: ASSVGTGELF

len: 13
v_gene: TRBV5-6
CDR3aa: ASSLVGTGTDTQY

len: 11
v_gene: TRBV5-1
CDR3aa: ASGVGMNTEAF

len: 12
v_gene: TRBV11-3
CDR3aa: ASSFADLHNEQF

len: 10
v_gene: TRBV29-1
CDR3aa: SVEKAARGQY

len: 16
v_gene: TRBV10-3
CDR3aa: AISDPPGGVKSNEKLF

len: 14
v_gene: TRBV19
CDR3aa: ASSQKGTGINEKLF

len: 13
v_gene: TRBV19
CDR3aa: ARTRSSRGQETQY

len: 12
v_gene: TRBV11-3
CDR3aa: ASSSGQENTEAF

len: 16
v_gene: TRBV7-9
CDR3aa: ASSLFQGIAGGQETQY